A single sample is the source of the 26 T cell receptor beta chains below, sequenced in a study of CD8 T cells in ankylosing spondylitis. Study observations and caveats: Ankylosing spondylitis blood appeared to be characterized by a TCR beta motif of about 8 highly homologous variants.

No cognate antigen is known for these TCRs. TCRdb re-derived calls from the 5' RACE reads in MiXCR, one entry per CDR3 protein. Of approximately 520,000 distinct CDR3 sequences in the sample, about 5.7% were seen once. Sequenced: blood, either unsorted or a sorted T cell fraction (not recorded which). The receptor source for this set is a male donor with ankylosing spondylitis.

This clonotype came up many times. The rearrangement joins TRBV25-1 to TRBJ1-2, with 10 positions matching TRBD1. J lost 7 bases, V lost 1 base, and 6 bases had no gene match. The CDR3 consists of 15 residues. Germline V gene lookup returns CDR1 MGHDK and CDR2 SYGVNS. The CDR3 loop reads CASSEFGGTGVGYTF. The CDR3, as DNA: TGTGCCAGCAGTGAATTCGGGGGGACAGGGGTTGGCTACACCTTC.

Written as DNA, the CDR3 is TGTGCCAGCAGCCAGCCTCCGGGGACAGGGGTTTCACCCCTCCACTTT. Protein product: CASSQPPGTGVSPLHF. This chain connects TRBV3-1 to TRBJ1-6, with 10 bases fitting TRBD1. CDR1 LGHDT and CDR2 YNNKEL come from the germline V gene (reference sequence). There are 16 residues in the CDR3. Trimming cost V 3 bases and J 9 bases; bases outside gene matches: 8. The complete variable domain, with remaining parts taken from reference TRBV3-1 and TRBJ1-6, reads DTAVSQTPKYLVTQMGNDKSIKCEQNLGHDTMYWYKQDSKKFLKIMFSYNNKELIINETVPNRFSPKSPDKAHLNLHINSLELGDSAVYFCASSQPPGTGVSPLHFGNGTRLTVT.

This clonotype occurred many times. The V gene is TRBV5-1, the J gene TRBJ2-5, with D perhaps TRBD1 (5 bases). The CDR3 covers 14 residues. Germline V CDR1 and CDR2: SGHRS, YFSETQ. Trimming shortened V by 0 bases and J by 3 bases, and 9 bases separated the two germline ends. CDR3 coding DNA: TGCGCCAGCAGCTTGGGACAGTTAAAAGAGACCCAGTACTTC. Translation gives CASSLGQLKETQYF. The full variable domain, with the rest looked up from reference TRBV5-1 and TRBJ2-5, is KAGVTQTPRYLIKTRGQQVTLSCSPISGHRSVSWYQQTPGQGLQFLFEYFSETQRNKGNFPGRFSGRQFSNSRSEMNVSTLELGDSALYLCASSLGQLKETQYFGPGTRLLVL.

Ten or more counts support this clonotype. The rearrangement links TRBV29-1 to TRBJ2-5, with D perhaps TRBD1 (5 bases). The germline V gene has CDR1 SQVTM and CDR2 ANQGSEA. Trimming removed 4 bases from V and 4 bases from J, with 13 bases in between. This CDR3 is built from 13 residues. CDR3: CSVGFRARETQYF. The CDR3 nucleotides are TGCAGCGTTGGTTTCAGGGCGCGAGAGACCCAGTACTTC. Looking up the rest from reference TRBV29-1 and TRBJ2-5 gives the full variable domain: SAVISQKPSRDICQRGTSLTIQCQVDSQVTMMFWYRQQPGQSLTLIATANQGSEATYESGFVIDKFPISRPNLTFSTLTVSNMSPEDSSIYLCSVGFRARETQYFGPGTRLLVL.

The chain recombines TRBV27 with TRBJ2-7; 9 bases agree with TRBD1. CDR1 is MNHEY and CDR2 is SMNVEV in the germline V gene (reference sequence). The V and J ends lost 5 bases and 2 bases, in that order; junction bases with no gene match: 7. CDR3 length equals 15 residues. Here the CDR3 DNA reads TGTGCCAGCAGTCCCCTAGGACAGGGGACCTACGAGCAGTACTTC. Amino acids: CASSPLGQGTYEQYF.

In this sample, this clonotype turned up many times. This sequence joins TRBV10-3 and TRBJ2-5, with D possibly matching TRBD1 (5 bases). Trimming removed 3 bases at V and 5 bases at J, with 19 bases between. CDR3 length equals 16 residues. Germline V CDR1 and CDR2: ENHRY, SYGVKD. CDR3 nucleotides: TGTGCCATCAGTGACTCGGACATCAGGGTTCGGGAGACCCAGTACTTC. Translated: CAISDSDIRVRETQYF.

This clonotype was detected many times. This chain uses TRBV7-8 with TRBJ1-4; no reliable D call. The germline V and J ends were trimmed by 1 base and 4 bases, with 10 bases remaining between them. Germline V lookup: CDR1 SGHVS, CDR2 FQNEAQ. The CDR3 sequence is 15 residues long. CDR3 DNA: TGTGCCAGCAGCTTAGAGCTCCTGTATAATGAAAAACTGTTTTTT. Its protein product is CASSLELLYNEKLFF.

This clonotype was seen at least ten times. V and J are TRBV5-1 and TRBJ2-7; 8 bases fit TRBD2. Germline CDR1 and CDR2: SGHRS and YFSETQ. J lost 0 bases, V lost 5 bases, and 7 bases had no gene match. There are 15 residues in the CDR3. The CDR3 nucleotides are TGCGCCAGCAGGCGGGAGGCCCAGTTCTCCTACGAGCAGTACTTC. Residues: CASRREAQFSYEQYF.

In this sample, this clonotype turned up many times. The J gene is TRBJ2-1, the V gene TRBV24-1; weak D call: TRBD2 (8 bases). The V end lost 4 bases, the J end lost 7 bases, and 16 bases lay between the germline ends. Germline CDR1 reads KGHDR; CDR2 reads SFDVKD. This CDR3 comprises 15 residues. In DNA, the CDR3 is TGTGCCACCAGTGAGCCGGGAGGGGGCTGGAATGAGCAGTTCTTC. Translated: CATSEPGGGWNEQFF.

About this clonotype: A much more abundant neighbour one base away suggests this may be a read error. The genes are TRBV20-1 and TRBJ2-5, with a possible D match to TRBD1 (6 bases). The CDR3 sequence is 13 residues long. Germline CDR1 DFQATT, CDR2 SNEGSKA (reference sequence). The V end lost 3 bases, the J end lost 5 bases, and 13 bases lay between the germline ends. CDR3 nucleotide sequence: TGCAGTGCTAGTCGGTTGAGGGGGGAGACCCAGTACTTC. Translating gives CSASRLRGETQYF.

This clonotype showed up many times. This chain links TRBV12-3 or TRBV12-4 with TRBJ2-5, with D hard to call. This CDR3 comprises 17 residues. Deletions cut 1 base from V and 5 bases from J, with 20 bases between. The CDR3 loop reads CASSLGWRSSPPETQYF. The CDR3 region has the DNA TGTGCCAGCAGTTTAGGGTGGCGTAGCTCACCTCCGGAGACCCAGTACTTC.

CDR3 sequence (DNA): TGTGCCAGGGGCCCTCGGACGTACCAAGAGACCCAGTACTTC. Translating gives CARGPRTYQETQYF. This chain connects TRBV5-3 to TRBJ2-5; D unresolved. TRBV5-3 is placed among ORFs of uncertain function. The CDR3 loop spans 14 amino acids. Trimming shortened V by 8 bases and J by 0 bases, and 14 bases separated the two germline ends.

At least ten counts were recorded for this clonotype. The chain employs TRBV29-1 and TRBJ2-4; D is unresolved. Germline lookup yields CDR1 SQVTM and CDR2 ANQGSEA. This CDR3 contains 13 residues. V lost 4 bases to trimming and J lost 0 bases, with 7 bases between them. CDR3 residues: CSVGLIAKNIQYF. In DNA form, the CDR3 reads TGCAGCGTTGGATTGATAGCCAAAAACATTCAGTACTTC.

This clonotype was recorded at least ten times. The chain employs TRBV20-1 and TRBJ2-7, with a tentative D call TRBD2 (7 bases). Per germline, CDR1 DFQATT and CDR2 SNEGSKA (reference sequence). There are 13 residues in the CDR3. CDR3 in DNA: TGCCTTCTAGGGGGGGAAAACCTCTACGAGCAGTACTTC. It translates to CLLGGENLYEQYF.

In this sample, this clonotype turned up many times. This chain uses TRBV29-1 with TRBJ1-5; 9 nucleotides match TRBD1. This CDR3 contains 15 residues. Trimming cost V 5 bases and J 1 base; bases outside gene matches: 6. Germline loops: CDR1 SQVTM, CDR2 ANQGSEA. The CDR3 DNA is TGCAGCGTTTCCGGGACAGGGAACAGCAATCAGCCCCAGCATTTT. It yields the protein CSVSGTGNSNQPQHF.

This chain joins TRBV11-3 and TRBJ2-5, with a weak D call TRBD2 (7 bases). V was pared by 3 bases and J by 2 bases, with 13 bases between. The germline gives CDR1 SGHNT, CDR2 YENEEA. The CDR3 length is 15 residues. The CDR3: CASSLGGAGQETQYF. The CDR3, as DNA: TGTGCCAGCAGCTTGGGGGGGGCGGGTCAAGAGACCCAGTACTTC.

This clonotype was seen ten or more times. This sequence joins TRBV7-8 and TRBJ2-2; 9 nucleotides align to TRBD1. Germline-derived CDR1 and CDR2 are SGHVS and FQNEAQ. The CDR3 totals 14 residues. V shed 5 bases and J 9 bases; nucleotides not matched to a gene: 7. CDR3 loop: CASSRRDRARELFF. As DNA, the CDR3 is TGTGCCAGCAGCCGCCGGGACAGGGCCCGGGAGCTGTTTTTT.

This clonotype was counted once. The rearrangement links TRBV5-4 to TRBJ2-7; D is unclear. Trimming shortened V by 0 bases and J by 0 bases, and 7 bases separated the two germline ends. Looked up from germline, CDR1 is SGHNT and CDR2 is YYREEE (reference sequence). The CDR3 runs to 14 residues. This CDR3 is CASSLEHSSYEQYF. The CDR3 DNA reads TGTGCCAGCAGCTTGGAGCATTCCTCCTACGAGCAGTACTTC.

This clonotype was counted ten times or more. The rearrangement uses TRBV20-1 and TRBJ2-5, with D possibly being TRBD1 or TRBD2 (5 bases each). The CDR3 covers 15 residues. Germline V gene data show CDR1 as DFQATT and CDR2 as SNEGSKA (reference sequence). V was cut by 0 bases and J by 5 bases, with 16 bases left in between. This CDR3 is CSARDPSGTGETQYF. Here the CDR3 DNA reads TGCAGTGCTAGAGATCCCTCAGGGACGGGGGAGACCCAGTACTTC.

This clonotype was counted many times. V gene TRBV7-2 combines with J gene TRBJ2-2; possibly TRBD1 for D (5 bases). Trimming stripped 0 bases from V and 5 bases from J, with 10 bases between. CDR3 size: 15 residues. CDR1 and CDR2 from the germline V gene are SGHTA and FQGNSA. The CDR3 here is CASSLARQTTGELFF. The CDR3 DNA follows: TGTGCCAGCAGCTTAGCGAGACAGACAACCGGGGAGCTGTTTTTT. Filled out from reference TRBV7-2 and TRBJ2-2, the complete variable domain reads GAGVSQSPSNKVTEKGKDVELRCDPISGHTALYWYRQSLGQGLEFLIYFQGNSAPDKSGLPSDRFSAERTGGSVSTLTIQRTQQEDSAVYLCASSLARQTTGELFFGEGSRLTVL.

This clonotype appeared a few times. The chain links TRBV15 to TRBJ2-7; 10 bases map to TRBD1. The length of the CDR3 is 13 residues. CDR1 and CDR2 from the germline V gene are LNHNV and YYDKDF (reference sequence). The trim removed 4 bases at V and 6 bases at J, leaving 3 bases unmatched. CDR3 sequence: CATSTDRGLEQYF. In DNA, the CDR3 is TGTGCCACCAGCACTGACAGGGGGCTCGAGCAGTACTTC.

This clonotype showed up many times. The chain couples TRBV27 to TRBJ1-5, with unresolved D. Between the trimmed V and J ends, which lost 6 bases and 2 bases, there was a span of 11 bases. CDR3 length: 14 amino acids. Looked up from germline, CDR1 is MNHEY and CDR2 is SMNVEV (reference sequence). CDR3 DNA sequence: TGTGCCAGCAGCTTAGAGAAGGGCAATCAGCCCCAGCATTTT. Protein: CASSLEKGNQPQHF.

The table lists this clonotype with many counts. The CDR3 DNA reads as TGTGCCAGCAGCGAACAGGGGTACTATGGCTACACCTTC. It is translated as CASSEQGYYGYTF. The gene calls are TRBV7-2 and TRBJ1-2, with 7 bases fitting TRBD1. The germline V gene encodes CDR1 SGHTA and CDR2 FQGNSA. Losses at the gene ends were 5 bases for V and 3 bases for J; bases not matched to a gene: 3. The CDR3 is 13 amino acids.

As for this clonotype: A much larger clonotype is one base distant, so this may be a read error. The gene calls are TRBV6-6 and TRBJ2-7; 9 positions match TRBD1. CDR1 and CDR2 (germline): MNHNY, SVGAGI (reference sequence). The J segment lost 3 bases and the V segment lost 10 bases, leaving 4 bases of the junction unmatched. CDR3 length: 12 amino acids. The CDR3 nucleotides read TGTGCCATCGGGACAGGGCTCTACGAGCAGTACTTC. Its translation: CAIGTGLYEQYF.

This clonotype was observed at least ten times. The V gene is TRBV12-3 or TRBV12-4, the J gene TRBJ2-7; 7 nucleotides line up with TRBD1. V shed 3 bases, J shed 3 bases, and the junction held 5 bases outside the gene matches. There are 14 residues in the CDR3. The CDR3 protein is CASSFQGVYYEQYF. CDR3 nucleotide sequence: TGTGCCAGCAGTTTTCAGGGGGTTTACTACGAGCAGTACTTC.

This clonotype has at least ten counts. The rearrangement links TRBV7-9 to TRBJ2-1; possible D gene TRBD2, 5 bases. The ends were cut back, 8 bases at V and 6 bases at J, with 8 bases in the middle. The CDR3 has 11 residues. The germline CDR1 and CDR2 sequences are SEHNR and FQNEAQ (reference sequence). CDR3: CASQLGNEQFF. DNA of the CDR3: TGTGCCAGCCAACTAGGCAATGAGCAGTTCTTC.